Reported below is one T cell receptor (beta chain). The CDR3 has 14 amino acids. V lost 6 bases to trimming and J lost 7 bases; unmatched junction nucleotides: 6. The germline gives CDR1 MNHEY, CDR2 SVGAGI. These data are taken from a study of blood T cell repertoires in COVID-19. Whole-study context: Acute-phase and convalescent COVID-19 samples originated in the United States, Italy and Spain. From T cells, B-cell-depleted T cells, or PBMCs came the material, which was cDNA or gDNA.

Authors' processing steps: Amplification of reference gene primers provided the estimated nucleated cell counts. Data came from immunoSEQ multiplex PCR; TCRdb stores just in-frame clones and leaves some out. Clone size and V and J calls were adopted from that table, with D and trimming inferred from the DNA. The data show under 40,000 clones, around 87% seen once. This clonotype was obtained from a man over 45 with active or convalescent COVID-19. This chain joins TRBV6-5 and TRBJ1-5, with TRBD1 identical over 10 bases. Sequencing used peripheral blood. CDR3 in DNA: TGTGCCAGCAGACCCGGACAGGGGGGGCAGCCCCAGCATTTT. Translated: CASRPGQGGQPQHF.